Listed here are 20 T cell receptor beta chains from one sample, sequenced in a study of Ad26.COV2.S vaccination and SARS-CoV-2 variants. Generated by immunoSEQ multiplex PCR, the TCRdb table keeps only in-frame clones and is missing some. The sample gives approximately 340,000 clones, approximately 90% of which show up once; about 3.8% is in the top ten. The material was peripheral blood, obtained after recovery from COVID-19. These receptors were collected from a human donor who had recovered from COVID-19.

The V gene is TRBV12-5, the J gene TRBJ1-2; TRBD1 matches 7 bases. Unmatched junction bases numbered 7, after V lost 5 bases and J lost 1 base. Germline values: CDR1 LGHNT, CDR2 FRNRAP. The CDR3 is made up of 15 amino acids. The CDR3 is CASGPWTGVNYGYTF. In nucleotides, the CDR3 is TGTGCTAGTGGTCCCTGGACAGGAGTTAACTATGGCTACACCTTC.

On this clone itself: Germline and junction disagree at one end, which may indicate a read error. The CDR3 DNA sequence: TGTGCCAGCGGTTTACAGGGATATTCCTTAGCTTTCTTT. Its translation: CASGLQGYSLAFF. The chain recombines TRBV27 with TRBJ1-1, with a weak D call TRBD1 (6 bases). The length of the CDR3 is 13 residues. Germline V CDR1 and CDR2: MNHEY, SMNVEV (reference sequence).

This clone was seen once. This rearrangement joins TRBV7-9 to TRBJ2-3; TRBD2 agrees at 9 bases. The CDR3 runs 14 residues. Trimming at V came to 5 bases and at J to 5 bases, leaving 5 bases not matched to a gene. Germline loops: CDR1 SEHNR, CDR2 FQNEAQ (reference sequence). Here the CDR3 reads CASSLSGGVDTQYF. The CDR3, as DNA: TGTGCCAGCAGCCTTAGCGGGGGTGTAGATACGCAGTATTTT. The whole variable domain, filled in from reference TRBV7-9 and TRBJ2-3, reads DTGVSQNPRHKITKRGQNVTFRCDPISEHNRLYWYRQTLGQGPEFLTYFQNEAQLEKSRLLSDRFSAERPKGSFSTLEIQRTEQGDSAMYLCASSLSGGVDTQYFGPGTRLTVL.

The chain links TRBV15 to TRBJ1-1; D remains unclear. The germline V gene encodes CDR1 LNHNV and CDR2 YYDKDF (reference sequence). This CDR3 contains 14 residues. Trimming pared 0 bases from V and 10 bases from J, leaving 15 bases between. The CDR3 DNA is TGTGCCACCAGCAGAGATCGTGGGTACCCGGGAGCTTTCTTT. It encodes CATSRDRGYPGAFF.

V is TRBV20-1 and J is TRBJ2-7; D not resolved. The CDR3 is made up of 11 amino acids. Germline V gives CDR1 DFQATT, CDR2 SNEGSKA (reference sequence). The ends were cut back, 1 base at V and 5 bases at J, with 6 bases in the middle. CDR3 in amino acids: CSARVTDEQYF. In nucleotides, the CDR3 is TGCAGTGCTAGAGTGACGGACGAGCAGTACTTC.

This chain links TRBV4-3 with TRBJ2-7, with 7 bases lining up with TRBD2. In germline, CDR1 is LGHNA, CDR2 YSLEER. This CDR3 has 14 amino acids. J lost 6 bases, V lost 0 bases, and 5 bases had no gene match. The CDR3 DNA sequence: TGCGCCAGCAGCCAAGAGGGGGGGTCTGGCGAGCAGTACTTC. It codes for CASSQEGGSGEQYF.

The chain carries TRBV6-6 and TRBJ1-4; TRBD1 might be the D (6 bases). This CDR3 spans 15 amino acids. The germline V gene encodes CDR1 MNHNY and CDR2 SVGAGI (reference sequence). V lost 6 bases, J lost 6 bases, and 17 bases lay in between. The CDR3 DNA reads TGTGCCAGCAGCCTAAATACAGGGATGGATGAAAAACTGTTTTTT. Amino acid sequence: CASSLNTGMDEKLFF.

The chain has TRBV6-2 or TRBV6-3 and TRBJ2-1, with D perhaps matching TRBD2 (5 bases). Trimming stripped 6 bases from V and 10 bases from J, with 13 bases between. Germline V lookup: CDR1 MNHEY, CDR2 SVGEGT. The CDR3 has 12 amino acids. CDR3 in DNA: TGTGCCAGCAGCCCCTCGGGCGGGGAGCAGTTCTTC. Its protein product is CASSPSGGEQFF.

The J gene is TRBJ2-2, the V gene TRBV21-1; no check of the table's D call, TRBD1, against the DNA was made. TRBV21-1 is designated a pseudogene. CDR3 size: 14 residues. CDR3 nucleotide sequence: TGTGCCAGCAGCACGACAGGGTTTACCGGGGAGCTGTTTTTT. Amino acids: CASSTTGFTGELFF.

This chain links TRBV10-1 with TRBJ2-2; the match to TRBD1 covers 8 bases. CDR3 length: 16 residues. The V segment lost 2 bases and the J segment 0 bases; nucleotides outside the gene matches: 2. The germline V gene has CDR1 WNHNN and CDR2 SYGVQD (reference sequence). CDR3 residues: CASSEGQGANTGELFF. The CDR3 region has the DNA TGCGCCAGCAGTGAGGGACAGGGCGCGAACACCGGGGAGCTGTTTTTT.

The chain uses TRBV7-9 and TRBJ1-4; TRBD1 agrees at 8 bases. This CDR3 is 15 amino acids long. Germline values: CDR1 SEHNR, CDR2 FQNEAQ (reference sequence). V lost 5 bases and J lost 4; bases outside the gene matches: 6. The CDR3 DNA reads TGTGCCAGCAGCCCCCAGGGGGCCAGTAATGAAAAACTGTTTTTT. It specifies CASSPQGASNEKLFF.

The genes are TRBV9 and TRBJ1-1; a possible D gene is TRBD1 (5 bases). CDR1 and CDR2 from the germline V gene are SGDLS and YYNGEE. V lost 4 bases and J 5 bases, leaving 18 bases between the germline ends. The CDR3 has 15 residues. In nucleotides, the CDR3 is TGTGCCAGCAGCCCGCCGGGCAGGGCGATAACTGAAGCTTTCTTT. Amino acid sequence: CASSPPGRAITEAFF.

The chain joins TRBV12-5 to TRBJ2-2, with D unresolved. V was clipped by 1 base and J by 7 bases, with 7 bases between them. The CDR3 totals 13 residues. CDR1 is LGHNT and CDR2 is FRNRAP in the germline V gene. The CDR3 loop is CASGLGQDGELFF. For the CDR3, the DNA is TGTGCTAGTGGTTTGGGACAAGACGGGGAGCTGTTTTTT.

The chain employs TRBV19 and TRBJ1-2; D is unresolved. Trimming pared 3 bases from V and 1 base from J, leaving 0 bases between. The germline CDR1 and CDR2 sequences are LNHDA and SQIVND (reference sequence). This CDR3 has 11 residues. The CDR3, as DNA: TGTGCCAGTAGTATTAACTATGGCTACACCTTC. Translated, it gives CASSINYGYTF.

A single count supports this clone. The chain has TRBV18 and TRBJ2-7; no reliable D call. CDR3 length equals 14 residues. CDR1 KGHSH and CDR2 LQKENI come from the germline V gene. Deletions cut 1 base from V and 1 base from J, with 8 bases between. CDR3 in DNA: TGTGCCAGCTCACCACGGGCAGGTTCCTACGAGCAGTACTTC. Translating gives CASSPRAGSYEQYF.

The rearrangement joins TRBV28 to TRBJ2-7, with D tentatively TRBD1 (7 bases). Germline V gene lookup returns CDR1 MDHEN and CDR2 SYDVKM. The CDR3 is 14 amino acids. V was trimmed by 2 bases and J by 6 bases, leaving 14 bases between them. The CDR3 is CASSLAAGGREQYF. DNA for the CDR3: TGTGCCAGCAGTTTAGCCGCAGGGGGGCGCGAGCAGTACTTC.

The rearrangement uses TRBV7-8 and TRBJ1-1, with a tentative D call TRBD1 (6 bases). The CDR3 totals 14 residues. V was trimmed by 4 bases and J by 8 bases, leaving 17 bases between them. Looked up from germline, CDR1 is SGHVS and CDR2 is FQNEAQ. This CDR3 reads CASSSRRGAREAFF. The DNA of the CDR3 is TGTGCCAGCAGCTCTCGGAGGGGGGCCCGGGAAGCTTTCTTT.

This clone was found once. The rearrangement uses TRBV7-2 and TRBJ2-7; perhaps TRBD2 as D (5 bases). Trimming left V 2 bases short and J 4 bases short, with 12 bases between. The CDR3 has 14 residues. The germline CDR1 and CDR2 sequences are SGHTA and FQGNSA. CDR3 sequence (DNA): TGTGCCAGCAGCTTATTAGCGAGCGTATACGAGCAGTACTTC. Its translation is CASSLLASVYEQYF.

J is TRBJ2-5 and V is TRBV6-5; D is possibly TRBD2 (6 bases). Trimming shortened V by 4 bases and J by 6 bases, and 15 bases separated the two germline ends. The CDR3 covers 14 residues. Germline V lookup: CDR1 MNHEY, CDR2 SVGAGI. The CDR3 nucleotides read TGTGCCAGCAGTTCCGCCGGAGGGGTGAAGACCCAGTACTTC. Amino acid sequence: CASSSAGGVKTQYF.

The chain links TRBV7-6 to TRBJ2-7; maybe TRBD2 (6 bases). V lost 1 base, J lost 0 bases, and 16 bases lay in between. CDR1 and CDR2 (germline): SGHVS, FNYEAQ. The CDR3 totals 17 residues. The CDR3 sequence is CASSLGVGGVRSYEQYF. CDR3 in DNA: TGTGCCAGCAGCTTAGGAGTCGGCGGGGTTCGCTCCTACGAGCAGTACTTC.